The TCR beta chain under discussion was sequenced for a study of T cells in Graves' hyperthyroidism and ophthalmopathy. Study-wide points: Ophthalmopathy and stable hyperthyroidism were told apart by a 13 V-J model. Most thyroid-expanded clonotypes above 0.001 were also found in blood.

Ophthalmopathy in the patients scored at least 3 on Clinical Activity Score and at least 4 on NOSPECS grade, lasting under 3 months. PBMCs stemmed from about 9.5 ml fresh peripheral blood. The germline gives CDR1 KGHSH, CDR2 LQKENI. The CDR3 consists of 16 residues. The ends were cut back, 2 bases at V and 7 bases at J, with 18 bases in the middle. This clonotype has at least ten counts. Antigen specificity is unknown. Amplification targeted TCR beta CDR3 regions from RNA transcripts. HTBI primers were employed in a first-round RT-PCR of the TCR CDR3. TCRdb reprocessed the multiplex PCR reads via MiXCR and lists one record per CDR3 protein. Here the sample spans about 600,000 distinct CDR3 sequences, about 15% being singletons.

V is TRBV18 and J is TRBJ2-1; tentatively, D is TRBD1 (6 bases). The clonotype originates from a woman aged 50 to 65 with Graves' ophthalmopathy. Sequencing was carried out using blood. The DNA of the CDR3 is TGTGCCAGCTCACCAGTACAGGGTGAGATGGTGAATGAGCAGTTCTTC. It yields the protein CASSPVQGEMVNEQFF. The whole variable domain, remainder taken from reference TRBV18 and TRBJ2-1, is NAGVMQNPRHLVRRRGQEARLRCSPMKGHSHVYWYRQLPEEGLKFMVYLQKENIIDESGMPKERFSAEFPKEGPSILRIQQVVRGDSAAYFCASSPVQGEMVNEQFFGPGTRLTVL.